A selection of T cell receptor beta chains follows, all from one sample in a study of metastatic and nonmetastatic thyroid tumors. With MiXCR, TCRdb called clones anew from the PCR reads. The sample carries about 16,000 clones, about 29% recorded once. Sequencing was performed on tumor tissue. All receptors derive from a female donor with papillary thyroid cancer or a benign thyroid nodule (not recorded which). Some clones in this sample may be carry-over from other donors' samples. The CDR3 runs from the conserved cysteine through the conserved F or W. D genes are given only for firm matches. Expanded clones are given a class, and other clones once, few, many or no size at all.

size | D | J | V | CDR3 | DNA
many | . | TRBJ1-5 | TRBV10-3 | CAISESSGGAAGPQHF | TGTGCCATCAGTGAGTCGTCAGGAGGGGCCGCAGGGCCCCAGCATTTT
many | TRBD1 | TRBJ2-5 | TRBV28 | CASSPPTGARETQYF | TGTGCCAGCAGTCCTCCGACAGGGGCGAGGGAGACCCAGTACTTC
. | . | TRBJ1-2 | TRBV20-1 | CSAPWGYGYTF | TGCAGTGCTCCCTGGGGCTATGGCTACACCTTC